Listed below are T cell receptor beta chains from one sample, sequenced in a study of blood T cell repertoires in COVID-19. Sequenced by immunoSEQ multiplex PCR; TCRdb stores in-frame clones only, minus some. The sample has around 170,000 clones, 86% seen once; the top ten hold roughly 4%. The sequenced material came from peripheral blood. These receptors originate from a woman in her sixties or seventies with acute or convalescent COVID-19. Both conserved end residues are part of each CDR3. The D gene is left open where the match is weak. The listing skips clone size in some rows; elsewhere it reads once, few, many or a size class.

V	D	size	J	CDR3	DNA
TRBV7-2	NA	NA	TRBJ2-5	CASTLGRETQYF	TGTGCCAGCACCCTGGGGAGAGAGACCCAGTACTTC
TRBV28	TRBD1	NA	TRBJ2-7	CASSPAGQVYEQYF	TGTGCCAGCAGCCCCGCGGGACAGGTCTACGAGCAGTACTTC
TRBV25-1	TRBD1	NA	TRBJ2-7	CASTPGTGTYEQYF	TGTGCCAGCACCCCCGGGACAGGCACCTACGAGCAGTACTTC
TRBV2	NA	NA	TRBJ1-2	CASRQQGSGGGYTF	TGTGCCAGCAGACAACAGGGTAGTGGAGGTGGCTACACCTTC
TRBV3-1/TRBV3-2	NA	NA	TRBJ1-5	CASARGSGNQPQHF	TGTGCCAGCGCTCGCGGATCCGGCAATCAGCCCCAGCATTTT
TRBV6-2/TRBV6-3	NA	NA	TRBJ1-1	CASSSGQWRTEAFF	TGTGCCAGCAGTTCAGGACAGTGGAGGACTGAAGCTTTCTTT
TRBV28	TRBD2	NA	TRBJ2-1	CASSQNTREGGQFF	TGTGCCAGCAGCCAAAATACTAGGGAGGGTGGGCAGTTCTTC
TRBV7-2	TRBD2	NA	TRBJ2-1	CASSFVLAGGRNEQFF	TGTGCCAGCAGCTTTGTTCTAGCGGGAGGGCGCAATGAGCAGTTCTTC
TRBV29-1	NA	NA	TRBJ1-1	CSVGLGTMGTEAFF	TGCAGCGTGGGACTAGGGACGATGGGGACTGAAGCTTTCTTT
TRBV7-2	TRBD2	NA	TRBJ2-7	CASSGGAGGTYEQYF	TGTGCCAGCAGCGGAGGGGCGGGGGGAACGTACGAGCAGTACTTC
TRBV10-1	TRBD1	NA	TRBJ1-5	CASSDGSDRTGSLSGNQPQHF	TGCGCCAGCAGCGATGGATCCGATAGGACAGGGAGCCTCAGCGGCAATCAGCCCCAGCATTTT
TRBV5-8	TRBD2	NA	TRBJ2-3	CASSNRLAPGTDTQYF	TGTGCCAGCAGCAACCGACTAGCGCCCGGCACAGATACGCAGTATTTT
TRBV7-2	NA	NA	TRBJ1-2	CASSLSRQTSNYGYTF	TGTGCCAGCAGCTTAAGCAGACAGACCTCTAACTATGGCTACACCTTC
TRBV9	TRBD2	NA	TRBJ2-1	CASSGAGERYNEQFF	TGTGCCAGCAGCGGAGCGGGAGAACGCTACAATGAGCAGTTCTTC
TRBV2	NA	NA	TRBJ2-3	CASMWDFTQYF	TGTGCCAGCATGTGGGACTTTACGCAGTATTTT
TRBV7-7	NA	NA	TRBJ2-5	CASSLKGETQYF	TGTGCCAGCAGCTTAAAGGGGGAAACCCAGTACTTC
TRBV27	NA	NA	TRBJ2-3	CASSPTPLLGDTQYF	TGTGCCAGCAGTCCCACCCCCTTACTAGGGGATACGCAGTATTTT
TRBV19	NA	NA	TRBJ1-5	CASSIDGEYRVPQHF	TGTGCCAGTAGTATAGATGGGGAATACAGGGTTCCCCAGCATTTT
TRBV6-2/TRBV6-3	NA	NA	TRBJ2-6	CASSYFPPTGSGANVLTF	TGTGCCAGCAGTTACTTCCCCCCCACGGGCTCTGGGGCCAACGTCCTGACTTTC
TRBV11-3	NA	NA	TRBJ1-6	CASSSVTGSPLHF	TGTGCCAGCAGCTCGGTGACGGGTTCACCCCTCCACTTT
TRBV7-3	NA	NA	TRBJ2-1	CASSPGTHEQFF	TGTGCCAGCAGCCCCGGGACTCATGAGCAGTTCTTC
TRBV19	NA	NA	TRBJ1-5	CASSRTGYQPQHF	TGTGCCAGTAGTAGAACCGGGTATCAGCCCCAGCATTTT
TRBV7-9	TRBD1	NA	TRBJ2-7	CASSLRDRDEQYF	TGTGCCAGCAGCCTCCGGGACAGGGACGAGCAGTACTTC
TRBV7-3	NA	NA	TRBJ1-2	CASSLTNSPGDYGYTF	TGTGCCAGCAGCTTAACTAACAGCCCCGGGGACTATGGCTACACCTTC
TRBV5-1	TRBD1	NA	TRBJ2-7	CASSSGQGWIYEQYF	TGCGCCAGCAGCTCGGGACAGGGATGGATCTACGAGCAGTACTTC
TRBV2	NA	few	TRBJ1-3	CASSPQGGDSGNTIYF	TGTGCCAGCTCTCCGCAGGGCGGGGACTCTGGAAACACCATATATTTT
TRBV19	TRBD1	NA	TRBJ1-2	CASSLQGNGYTF	TGTGCCAGTAGTCTACAGGGGAATGGCTACACCTTC
TRBV27	NA	NA	TRBJ1-2	CASSLSGHANYGYTF	TGTGCCAGCAGTTTATCCGGACACGCTAACTATGGCTACACCTTC
TRBV28	TRBD1	NA	TRBJ2-7	CASSRPGQGSYEQYF	TGTGCCAGCAGTAGGCCGGGACAGGGCTCCTACGAGCAGTACTTC
TRBV6-2/TRBV6-3	NA	NA	TRBJ1-2	CASSSAELYGYTF	TGTGCCAGCAGTTCGGCGGAGTTATATGGCTACACCTTC
TRBV3-1/TRBV3-2	NA	NA	TRBJ2-4	CASSQERALAKNIQYF	TGTGCCAGCAGCCAAGAGAGAGCACTAGCCAAAAACATTCAGTACTTC
TRBV27	NA	NA	TRBJ1-5	CASSFRQGHQPQHF	TGTGCCAGCAGTTTCAGGCAGGGGCATCAGCCCCAGCATTTT
TRBV5-1	TRBD1	NA	TRBJ1-4	CASSRDRVAEKLFF	TGCGCCAGCAGCCGAGACAGGGTGGCGGAAAAACTGTTTTTT
TRBV4-2	TRBD1	NA	TRBJ1-2	CASSQVGQGHGYTF	TGTGCCAGCAGCCAAGTGGGACAGGGACATGGCTACACCTTC
TRBV7-2	TRBD2	few	TRBJ2-1	CASSLGLAVSNEQFF	TGTGCCAGCAGCCTGGGACTAGCGGTCAGCAATGAGCAGTTCTTC
TRBV4-3	NA	NA	TRBJ1-6	CPPTRLHKKSSYNSPLHF	TGCCCCCCCACCCGACTCCACAAAAAAAGCTCCTATAATTCACCCCTCCACTTT
TRBV9	TRBD2	NA	TRBJ2-7	CASSPRGMASEQYF	TGTGCCAGCAGCCCGCGGGGGATGGCGTCCGAGCAGTACTTC
TRBV7-9	TRBD2	NA	TRBJ2-2	CASRSPTSGDGELFF	TGTGCCAGCAGATCCCCGACTAGCGGGGATGGGGAGCTGTTTTTT
TRBV5-1	TRBD1	NA	TRBJ1-1	CASSSGTGMNTEAFF	TGCGCCAGCAGCTCGGGGACAGGGATGAACACTGAAGCTTTCTTT
TRBV7-2	TRBD1	NA	TRBJ1-5	CASSEDRAINQPQHF	TGTGCCAGCAGCGAAGACAGGGCGATCAATCAGCCCCAGCATTTT
TRBV6-5	NA	once	TRBJ2-3	CASSYSVGRTDTQYF	TGTGCCAGCAGTTACTCGGTCGGTCGCACAGATACGCAGTATTTT
TRBV6-2/TRBV6-3	TRBD1	NA	TRBJ1-2	CASTPTRTGPNYGYTF	TGTGCCAGCACCCCGACCCGGACAGGGCCGAACTATGGCTACACCTTC
TRBV3-1/TRBV3-2	TRBD1	NA	TRBJ2-7	CASSPRTGRPLFYEQYF	TGTGCCAGCAGCCCACGGACAGGTCGGCCACTCTTCTACGAGCAGTACTTC
TRBV5-6	NA	NA	TRBJ1-6	CASSERTPSYSPLHF	TGTGCCAGCAGCGAAAGGACTCCCTCCTATTCACCCCTCCACTTT
TRBV12-3/TRBV12-4	NA	NA	TRBJ1-6	CASTIQGIRPLHF	TGTGCCAGCACCATACAGGGAATTCGGCCCCTCCACTTT
TRBV13	NA	NA	TRBJ2-7	CASSSRTTGSRSYEQYF	TGTGCCAGCAGCTCACGTACAACAGGGTCACGGTCCTACGAGCAGTACTTC
TRBV7-3	TRBD2	NA	TRBJ2-3	CASSLTAGGPDTQYF	TGTGCCAGCAGCTTAACCGCGGGAGGGCCAGATACGCAGTATTTT
TRBV23-1	NA	NA	TRBJ1-5	CASVPDSRYSNQPQHF	TGCGCCAGTGTCCCGGACAGCCGTTATAGCAATCAGCCCCAGCATTTT
TRBV6-5	NA	NA	TRBJ1-3	CASRPSSGNTIYF	TGTGCCAGCAGACCGAGCTCTGGAAACACCATATATTTT
TRBV6-5	NA	NA	TRBJ1-1	CASSSMPGAVEAFF	TGTGCCAGCAGTTCTATGCCAGGGGCGGTTGAAGCTTTCTTT
TRBV2	NA	NA	TRBJ2-2	CASSGRNWGAGELFF	TGTGCCAGCAGTGGCCGGAATTGGGGAGCCGGGGAGCTGTTTTTT
TRBV6-2/TRBV6-3	NA	NA	TRBJ1-1	CASSTRRGALDTEAFF	TGTGCCAGCAGTACAAGGAGAGGAGCCTTGGACACTGAAGCTTTCTTT
TRBV7-2	NA	NA	TRBJ1-2	CASSPQKTNYGYTF	TGTGCCAGCAGTCCACAGAAGACTAACTATGGCTACACCTTC
TRBV4-2	TRBD2	NA	TRBJ2-1	CASSQGTLAGGTLGEQFF	TGTGCCAGCAGCCAGGGCACACTAGCGGGGGGGACTCTCGGTGAGCAGTTCTTC
TRBV19	TRBD1	few	TRBJ1-6	CASSLSAGGGNSPLHF	TGTGCCAGTAGTTTATCGGCAGGGGGCGGAAATTCACCCCTCCACTTT
TRBV7-2	TRBD2	NA	TRBJ2-1	CASSPWGGGNNEQFF	TGTGCCAGCAGCCCCTGGGGCGGGGGGAACAATGAGCAGTTCTTC
TRBV4-2	TRBD2	NA	TRBJ2-5	CASSQEGREGETQYF	TGTGCCAGCAGCCAAGAGGGGAGGGAGGGAGAGACCCAGTACTTC